The 6 T cell receptor beta chains reported below all come from one sample, sequenced in a study of OX40 agonist ivuxolimab in advanced cancers. Library method: the immunoSEQ multiplex PCR assay. TCRdb stores this immuneACCESS table with in-frame sequences only. Part of the clones is absent; in the studies checked, under half of the shortfall reflects unresolved V genes, and no reason is known for the rest. The sample has around 18,000 clones on record, 60% to 70% of them singletons. Roughly a fifth of the sample belongs to the ten largest clones. The input for sequencing was CD4+ or CD8+ T cells sorted from blood, taken in a trial of the OX40 agonist ivuxolimab. These receptors were collected from an adult with an advanced solid tumor such as melanoma, head and neck, liver or kidney cancer.

In this sample, this clone turned up once. This chain joins TRBV6-5 and TRBJ2-7; D may be TRBD2 (6 bases). Trimming stripped 6 bases from V and 4 bases from J, with 16 bases between. The CDR3 runs to 14 residues. Germline V gene sequence: CDR1 MNHEY, CDR2 SVGAGI. In nucleotides, the CDR3 is TGTGCCAGCAGCTCCGGGACTTTCACTTACGAGCAGTACTTC. This codes for CASSSGTFTYEQYF.

The chain couples TRBV11-2 to TRBJ2-7; 7 bases map to TRBD2. Germline CDR1 reads SGHAT; CDR2 reads FQNNGV. V was clipped by 3 bases and J by 4 bases; unmatched bases: 6. There are 14 residues in the CDR3. In nucleotides, the CDR3 is TGTGCCAGCAGCTTCTCTAGCGGTTCTTACGAGCAGTACTTC. This codes for CASSFSSGSYEQYF.

The V call is TRBV27, the J call TRBJ2-2, with a possible D match to TRBD2 (6 bases). CDR1 and CDR2 from the germline V gene are MNHEY and SMNVEV (reference sequence). The germline V and J ends were trimmed by 3 bases and 4 bases, with 9 bases remaining between them. This CDR3 is built from 14 residues. In DNA form, the CDR3 reads TGTGCCAGCAGTTTTTTGGGGGGCACCGGGGAGCTGTTTTTT. Its translation is CASSFLGGTGELFF.

CDR3 amino acids: CASSVTGGAGNEQFF. As DNA, the CDR3 is TGTGCCAGCAGCGTCACAGGGGGCGCGGGGAATGAGCAGTTCTTC. V and J are TRBV9 and TRBJ2-1; 9 nucleotides line up with TRBD1. Losses at the gene ends were 2 bases for V and 7 bases for J; bases not matched to a gene: 7. CDR1 SGDLS and CDR2 YYNGEE come from the germline V gene. The CDR3 is 15 residues long.

The V gene is TRBV19, the J gene TRBJ2-3; D call uncertain. This CDR3 spans 11 amino acids. The germline V and J ends were trimmed by 8 bases and 5 bases, with 8 bases remaining between them. CDR1 and CDR2 (germline): LNHDA, SQIVND (reference sequence). The CDR3 DNA reads as TGTGCCAGTGGGAAGGGAGATACGCAGTATTTT. As protein: CASGKGDTQYF. The variable domain in full, with the rest retrieved from reference TRBV19 and TRBJ2-3, is DGGITQSPKYLFRKEGQNVTLSCEQNLNHDAMYWYRQDPGQGLRLIYYSQIVNDFQKGDIAEGYSVSREKKESFPLTVTSAQKNPTAFYLCASGKGDTQYFGPGTRLTVL.

This clone was seen just once. The chain couples TRBV7-2 to TRBJ1-5, with a weak D call TRBD1 (5 bases). Between the trimmed V and J ends, which lost 4 bases and 0 bases, there was a span of 10 bases. This CDR3 region has 15 residues. The germline V gene has CDR1 SGHTA and CDR2 FQGNSA. The CDR3 reads CASSSGGDSNQPQHF. CDR3 DNA sequence: TGTGCCAGCAGCTCTGGGGGGGATAGCAATCAGCCCCAGCATTTT.